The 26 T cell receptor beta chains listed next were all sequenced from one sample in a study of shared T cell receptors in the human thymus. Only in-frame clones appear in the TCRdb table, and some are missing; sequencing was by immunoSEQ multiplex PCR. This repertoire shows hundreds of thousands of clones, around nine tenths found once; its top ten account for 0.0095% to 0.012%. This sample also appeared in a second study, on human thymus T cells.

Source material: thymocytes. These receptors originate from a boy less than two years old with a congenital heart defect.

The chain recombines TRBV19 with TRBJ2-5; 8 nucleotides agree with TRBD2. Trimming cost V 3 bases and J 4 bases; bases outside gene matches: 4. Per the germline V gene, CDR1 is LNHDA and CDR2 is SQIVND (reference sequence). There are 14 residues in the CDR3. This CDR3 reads CASSIFLAGETQYF. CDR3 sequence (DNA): TGTGCCAGTAGTATTTTCCTAGCGGGAGAGACCCAGTACTTC.

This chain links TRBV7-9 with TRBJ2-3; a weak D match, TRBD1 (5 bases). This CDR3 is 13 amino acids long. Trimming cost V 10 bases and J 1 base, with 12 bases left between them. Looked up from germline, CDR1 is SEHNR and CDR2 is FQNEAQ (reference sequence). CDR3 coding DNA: TGTGCCATCAGGACATGGGGCACAGATACGCAGTATTTT. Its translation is CAIRTWGTDTQYF.

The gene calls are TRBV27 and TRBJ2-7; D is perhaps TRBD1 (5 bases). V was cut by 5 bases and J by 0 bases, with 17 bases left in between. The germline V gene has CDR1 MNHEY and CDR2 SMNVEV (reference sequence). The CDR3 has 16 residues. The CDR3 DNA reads TGTGCCAGCAGTCCTAAGCCCAGGGAAAGCTCCTACGAGCAGTACTTC. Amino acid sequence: CASSPKPRESSYEQYF.

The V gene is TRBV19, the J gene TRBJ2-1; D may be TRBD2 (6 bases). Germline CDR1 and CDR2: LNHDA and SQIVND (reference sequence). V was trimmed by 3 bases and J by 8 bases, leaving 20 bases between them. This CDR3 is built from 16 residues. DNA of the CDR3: TGTGCCAGTAGTATCGTGGTTTTGAAGAGGGAGGATGAGCAGTTCTTC. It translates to CASSIVVLKREDEQFF.

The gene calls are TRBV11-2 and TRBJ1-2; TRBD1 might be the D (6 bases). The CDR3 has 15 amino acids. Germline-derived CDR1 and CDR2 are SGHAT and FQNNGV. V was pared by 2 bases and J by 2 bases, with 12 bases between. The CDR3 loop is CASSLIGGINYGYTF. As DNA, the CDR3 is TGTGCCAGCAGCTTAATTGGGGGCATCAACTATGGCTACACCTTC.

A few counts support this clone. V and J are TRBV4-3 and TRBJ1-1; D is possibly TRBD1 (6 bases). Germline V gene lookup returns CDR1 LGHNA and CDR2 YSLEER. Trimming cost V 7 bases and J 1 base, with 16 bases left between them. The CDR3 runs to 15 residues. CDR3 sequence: CASNGRGRENTEAFF. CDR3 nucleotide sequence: TGCGCCAGCAATGGGCGGGGGCGGGAGAACACTGAAGCTTTCTTT.

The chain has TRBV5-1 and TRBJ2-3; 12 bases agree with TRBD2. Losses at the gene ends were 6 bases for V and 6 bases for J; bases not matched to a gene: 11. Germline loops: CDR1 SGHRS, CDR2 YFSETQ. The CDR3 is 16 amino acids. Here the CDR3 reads CASTSGTSGRPDTQYF. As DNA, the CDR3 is TGCGCCAGCACCTCAGGGACTAGCGGGCGACCCGATACGCAGTATTTT.

CDR3 bases: TGCGCCAGCAGCCACTCAGCGGGCGGACCCTACGAGCAGTACTTC. Translation gives CASSHSAGGPYEQYF. This sequence joins TRBV4-3 and TRBJ2-7; possible D gene TRBD2, 6 bases. Between the trimmed V and J ends, which lost 3 bases and 2 bases, there was a span of 14 bases. CDR1 is LGHNA and CDR2 is YSLEER in the germline V gene. This CDR3 is 15 amino acids long.

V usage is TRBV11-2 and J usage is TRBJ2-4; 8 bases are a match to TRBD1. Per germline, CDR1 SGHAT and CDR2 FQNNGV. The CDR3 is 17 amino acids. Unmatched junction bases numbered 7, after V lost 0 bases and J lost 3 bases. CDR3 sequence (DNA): TGTGCCAGCAGCTTAGATATCGGACAGGGAGGCAAAAACATTCAGTACTTC. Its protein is CASSLDIGQGGKNIQYF.

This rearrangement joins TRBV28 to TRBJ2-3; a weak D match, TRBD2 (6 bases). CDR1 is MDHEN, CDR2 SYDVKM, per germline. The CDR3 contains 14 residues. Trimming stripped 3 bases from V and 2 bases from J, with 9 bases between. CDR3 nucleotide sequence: TGTGCCAGCAGTTTGGGGACTTTCACAGATACGCAGTATTTT. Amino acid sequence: CASSLGTFTDTQYF.

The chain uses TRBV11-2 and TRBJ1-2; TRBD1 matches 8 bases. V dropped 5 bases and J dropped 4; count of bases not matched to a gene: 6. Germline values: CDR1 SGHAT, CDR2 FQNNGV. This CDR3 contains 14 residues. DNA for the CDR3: TGTGCCAGCAGCCGAAACAGGGGGGCCTATGGCTACACCTTC. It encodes CASSRNRGAYGYTF. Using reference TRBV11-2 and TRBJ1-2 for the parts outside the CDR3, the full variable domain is EAGVAQSPRYKIIEKRQSVAFWCNPISGHATLYWYQQILGQGPKLLIQFQNNGVVDDSQLPKDRFSAERLKGVDSTLKIQPAKLEDSAVYLCASSRNRGAYGYTFGSGTRLTVV.

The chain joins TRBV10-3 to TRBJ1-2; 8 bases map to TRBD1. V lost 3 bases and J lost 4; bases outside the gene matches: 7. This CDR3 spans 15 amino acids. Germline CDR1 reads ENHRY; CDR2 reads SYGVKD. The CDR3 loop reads CAISDAQGAAYGYTF. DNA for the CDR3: TGTGCCATCAGTGACGCCCAGGGGGCTGCCTATGGCTACACCTTC.

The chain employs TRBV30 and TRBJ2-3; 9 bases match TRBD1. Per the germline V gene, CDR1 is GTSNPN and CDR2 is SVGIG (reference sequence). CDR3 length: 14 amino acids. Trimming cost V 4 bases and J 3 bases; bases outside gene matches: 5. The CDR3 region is CAWNGTGLTDTQYF. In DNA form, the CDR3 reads TGTGCCTGGAACGGGACAGGGTTGACAGATACGCAGTATTTT.

CDR3 DNA: TGTGCCAGCAGCTGTGCGGCGGGAGGGACCCCAGATACGCAGTATTTT. Protein sequence: CASSCAAGGTPDTQYF. The rearrangement links TRBV11-2 to TRBJ2-3, with 9 positions matching TRBD2. CDR3 length: 16 residues. CDR1 SGHAT and CDR2 FQNNGV come from the germline V gene. With 4 bases clipped from V and 4 bases from J, the junction kept 9 bases outside the gene matches.

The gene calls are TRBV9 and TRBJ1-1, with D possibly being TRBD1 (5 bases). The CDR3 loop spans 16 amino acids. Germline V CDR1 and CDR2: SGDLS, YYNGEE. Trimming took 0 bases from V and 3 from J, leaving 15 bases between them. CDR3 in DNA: TGTGCCAGCAGCGTAGGGGGGGGAGAGCTTCACACTGAAGCTTTCTTT. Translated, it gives CASSVGGGELHTEAFF. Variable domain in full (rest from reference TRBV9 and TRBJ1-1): DSGVTQTPKHLITATGQRVTLRCSPRSGDLSVYWYQQSLDQGLQFLIQYYNGEERAKGNILERFSAQQFPDLHSELNLSSLELGDSALYFCASSVGGGELHTEAFFGQGTRLTVV.

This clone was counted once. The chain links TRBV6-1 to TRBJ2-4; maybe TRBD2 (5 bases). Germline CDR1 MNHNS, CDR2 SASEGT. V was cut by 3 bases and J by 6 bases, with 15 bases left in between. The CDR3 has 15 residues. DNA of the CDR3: TGTGCCAGCAGTGATACTCGTCCAGAGGGAAACATTCAGTACTTC. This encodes CASSDTRPEGNIQYF.

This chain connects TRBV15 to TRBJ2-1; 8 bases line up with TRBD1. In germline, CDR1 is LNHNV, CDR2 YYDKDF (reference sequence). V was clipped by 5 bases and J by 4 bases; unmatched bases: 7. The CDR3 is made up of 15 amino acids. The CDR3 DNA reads TGTGCCACCAGCCCGGACAGGGCCGAATACAATGAGCAGTTCTTC. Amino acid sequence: CATSPDRAEYNEQFF.

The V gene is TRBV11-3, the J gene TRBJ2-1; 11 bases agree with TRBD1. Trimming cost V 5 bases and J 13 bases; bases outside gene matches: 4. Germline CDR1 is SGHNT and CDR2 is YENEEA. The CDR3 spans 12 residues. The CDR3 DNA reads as TGTGCCAGCAGCGCGGGGACAGGGGGTCAGTTCTTC. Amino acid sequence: CASSAGTGGQFF.

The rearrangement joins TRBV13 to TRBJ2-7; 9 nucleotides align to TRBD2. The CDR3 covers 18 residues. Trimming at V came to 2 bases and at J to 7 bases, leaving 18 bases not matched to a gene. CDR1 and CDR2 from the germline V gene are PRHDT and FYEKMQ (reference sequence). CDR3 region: CASSLPPLEAGGPGEQYF. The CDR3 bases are TGTGCCAGCAGCTTACCCCCTCTCGAGGCGGGAGGGCCGGGTGAGCAGTACTTC.

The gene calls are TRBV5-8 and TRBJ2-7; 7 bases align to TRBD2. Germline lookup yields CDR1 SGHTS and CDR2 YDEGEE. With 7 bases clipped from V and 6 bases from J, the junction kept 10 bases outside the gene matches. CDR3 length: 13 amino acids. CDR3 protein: CASSLGGGAEQYF. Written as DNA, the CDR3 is TGTGCCAGCTCCCTTGGGGGAGGGGCCGAGCAGTACTTC. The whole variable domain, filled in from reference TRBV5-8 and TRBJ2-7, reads EAGVTQSPTHLIKTRGQQATLRCSPISGHTSVYWYQQALGLGLQFLLWYDEGEERNRGNFPPRFSGRQFPNYSSELNVNALELEDSALYLCASSLGGGAEQYFGPGTRLTVT.

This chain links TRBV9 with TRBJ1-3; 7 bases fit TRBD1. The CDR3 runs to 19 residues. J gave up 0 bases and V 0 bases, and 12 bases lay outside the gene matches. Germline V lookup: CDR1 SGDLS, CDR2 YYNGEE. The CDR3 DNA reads TGTGCCAGCAGCGTAGGTAGGGGACAGCGTAAATTCTCTGGAAACACCATATATTTT. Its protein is CASSVGRGQRKFSGNTIYF.

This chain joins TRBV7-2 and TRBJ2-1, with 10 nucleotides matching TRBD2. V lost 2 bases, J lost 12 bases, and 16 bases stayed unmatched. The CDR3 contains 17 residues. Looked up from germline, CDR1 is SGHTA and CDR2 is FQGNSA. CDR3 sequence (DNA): TGTGCCAGCAGCTTAAGTGGACCCCGGCTAGCGGGGGAGGGGCAGTTCTTC. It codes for CASSLSGPRLAGEGQFF.

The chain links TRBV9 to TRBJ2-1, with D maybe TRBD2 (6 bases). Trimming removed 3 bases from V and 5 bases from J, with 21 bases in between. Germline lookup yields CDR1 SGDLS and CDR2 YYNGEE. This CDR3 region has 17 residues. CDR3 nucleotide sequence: TGTGCCAGCAGCGGCACCCGCAGCGGGTTTGACCACAATGAGCAGTTCTTC. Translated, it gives CASSGTRSGFDHNEQFF.

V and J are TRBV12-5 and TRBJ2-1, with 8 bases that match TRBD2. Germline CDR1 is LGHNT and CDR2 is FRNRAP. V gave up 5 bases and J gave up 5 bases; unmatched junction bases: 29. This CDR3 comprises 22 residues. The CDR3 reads CASGHTPGDQAGRAPSNNEQFF. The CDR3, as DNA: TGTGCTAGTGGTCACACCCCCGGGGACCAGGCCGGGAGGGCCCCTAGCAACAATGAGCAGTTCTTC.

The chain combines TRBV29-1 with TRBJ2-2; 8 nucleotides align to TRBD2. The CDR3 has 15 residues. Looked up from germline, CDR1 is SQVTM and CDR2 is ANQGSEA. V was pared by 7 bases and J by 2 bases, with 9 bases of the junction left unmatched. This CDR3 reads CSARGGSVNTGELFF. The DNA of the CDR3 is TGCAGCGCTCGGGGGGGATCGGTCAACACCGGGGAGCTGTTTTTT.

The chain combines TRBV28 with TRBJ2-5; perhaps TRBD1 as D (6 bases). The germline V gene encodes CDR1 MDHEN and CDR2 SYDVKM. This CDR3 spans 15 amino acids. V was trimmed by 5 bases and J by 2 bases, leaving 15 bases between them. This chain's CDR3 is CASSHYRVSQETQYF. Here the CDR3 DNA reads TGTGCCAGCAGTCATTACAGGGTCTCACAAGAGACCCAGTACTTC.